These 24 T cell receptor beta chains share one sample of origin, sequenced in a study of T-cell reconstitution after alpha-beta-depleted transplantation in children. The library targeted TCRbeta and was prepared with unique molecular identifiers. One entry per CDR3 protein, called by TCRdb with MiXCR from the PCR reads. This sample has 450,000 to 600,000 distinct CDR3 sequences, with approximately 32% found just once. The specimen comprised PBMCs from the stem cell graft donor, sampled from the stem cell graft. The receptors derive from a human donor who donated a stem cell graft to a child with aplastic anemia.

V gene TRBV5-1 combines with J gene TRBJ2-2; D gene uncertain. This CDR3 has 16 amino acids. Trimming took 0 bases from V and 4 from J, leaving 13 bases between them. Per germline, CDR1 SGHRS and CDR2 YFSETQ. CDR3 sequence (DNA): TGCGCCAGCAGCTTGGGGGCCACCTGGGGCACCGGGGAGCTGTTTTTT. Translating gives CASSLGATWGTGELFF.

CDR3 sequence (DNA): TGTGCCAGCTCTCCTCTCTCCGGGACGCGGGGGCCGCGGGAGCAGTACGTC. Residues: CASSPLSGTRGPREQYV. This chain links TRBV18 with TRBJ2-7; possible D gene TRBD2, 7 bases. This CDR3 is built from 17 residues. The germline V and J ends were trimmed by 6 bases and 7 bases, with 28 bases remaining between them. Germline loops: CDR1 KGHSH, CDR2 LQKENI.

This clonotype was observed many times. The rearrangement uses TRBV20-1 and TRBJ2-1; 10 nucleotides align to TRBD2. The CDR3 contains 14 residues. Per germline, CDR1 DFQATT and CDR2 SNEGSKA (reference sequence). V dropped 1 base and J dropped 9; count of bases not matched to a gene: 6. The CDR3 DNA reads TGCAGTGCTAGAGGGCTAGCGGGAGTAGCTGAGCAGTTCTTC. This sequence encodes CSARGLAGVAEQFF.

This chain links TRBV30 with TRBJ2-1, with D unresolved. Trimming cost V 0 bases and J 5 bases, with 5 bases left between them. The CDR3 loop spans 12 amino acids. The germline CDR1 and CDR2 sequences are GTSNPN and SVGIG (reference sequence). The CDR3 region has the DNA TGTGCCTGGAGTGTAAGGCACAATGAGCAGTTCTTC. Translated: CAWSVRHNEQFF. Full variable domain (remainder filled in from reference TRBV30 and TRBJ2-1): SQTIHQWPATLVQPVGSPLSLECTVEGTSNPNLYWYRQAAGRGLQLLFYSVGIGQISSEVPQNLSASRPQDRQFILSSKKLLLSDSGFYLCAWSVRHNEQFFGPGTRLTVL.

This clonotype was seen only a few times. The rearrangement uses TRBV6-6 and TRBJ2-7; maybe TRBD2 (6 bases). Germline V CDR1 and CDR2: MNHNY, SVGAGI (reference sequence). The germline V and J ends were trimmed by 6 bases and 0 bases, with 9 bases remaining between them. The CDR3 totals 13 residues. In nucleotides, the CDR3 is TGTGCCAGCAGGGACGGGAGCTCCTACGAGCAGTACGTC. It yields the protein CASRDGSSYEQYV.

J is TRBJ1-1 and V is TRBV5-6; tentative D call: TRBD1 (5 bases). Germline V gives CDR1 SGHDT, CDR2 YYEEEE. Deletions cut 4 bases from V and 0 bases from J, with 10 bases between. This CDR3 spans 14 amino acids. CDR3 loop: CASSGGAMNTEAFF. The CDR3 DNA reads TGTGCCAGCAGCGGCGGGGCCATGAACACTGAAGCTTTCTTT.

The chain is built from TRBV20-1 and TRBJ1-1; 7 positions match TRBD1. CDR3 length equals 14 residues. Looked up from germline, CDR1 is DFQATT and CDR2 is SNEGSKA (reference sequence). Trimming took 5 bases from V and 3 from J; bases not matched to a gene: 9. DNA for the CDR3: TGCAGTGCTCGGTACGCAGGGGGTTACACTGAAGCTTTCTTT. The encoded protein is CSARYAGGYTEAFF.

The chain joins TRBV10-3 to TRBJ2-3, with TRBD2 matching over 9 bases. This CDR3 region has 14 residues. Germline CDR1 is ENHRY and CDR2 is SYGVKD. With 5 bases clipped from V and 2 bases from J, the junction kept 2 bases outside the gene matches. This CDR3 is CAISTGLATDTQYF. Written as DNA, the CDR3 is TGTGCCATCAGTACGGGACTAGCCACAGATACGCAGTATTTT.

This clonotype was counted only a few times. The chain recombines TRBV24-1 with TRBJ2-4; 7 bases are a match to TRBD2. This CDR3 region has 18 residues. J lost 0 bases, V lost 0 bases, and 7 bases had no gene match. Germline V gene data show CDR1 as KGHDR and CDR2 as SFDVKD. CDR3 sequence (DNA): TGTGCCACCAGTGATTTGCAGAGCGGGGCAAAAGCCAAAAACATTCAGTACTTC. Its protein product is CATSDLQSGAKAKNIQYF.

CDR3 coding DNA: TGTGCCAGCTCTACCACGTTGCAAGACAATGAGCAGTTCTTC. This encodes CASSTTLQDNEQFF. This chain connects TRBV18 to TRBJ2-1; no definite D call. Germline loops: CDR1 KGHSH, CDR2 LQKENI. The CDR3 consists of 14 residues. With 6 bases removed from V and 5 bases from J, the gap between germline ends came to 14 bases.

J is TRBJ2-1 and V is TRBV7-2; D not certain. There are 14 residues in the CDR3. CDR1 and CDR2 from the germline V gene are SGHTA and FQGNSA. The V end lost 1 base, the J end lost 9 bases, and 13 bases lay between the germline ends. As DNA, the CDR3 is TGTGCCAGCAGCTTAGAGGCCCCTAGGACTGAGCAGTTCTTC. Translating it yields CASSLEAPRTEQFF. The full variable domain, completed using reference TRBV7-2 and TRBJ2-1, is GAGVSQSPSNKVTEKGKDVELRCDPISGHTALYWYRQSLGQGLEFLIYFQGNSAPDKSGLPSDRFSAERTGGSVSTLTIQRTQQEDSAVYLCASSLEAPRTEQFFGPGTRLTVL.

The chain recombines TRBV12-3 or TRBV12-4 with TRBJ1-1, with TRBD1 identical over 7 bases. Trimming cost V 6 bases and J 1 base; bases outside gene matches: 8. The CDR3 consists of 15 residues. The CDR3 region has the DNA TGTGCCAGCAGGACACAGGGGACCAAGAACACTGAAGCTTTCTTT. Its protein is CASRTQGTKNTEAFF.

The V gene is TRBV6-1, the J gene TRBJ2-5, with TRBD2 matching 9 bases. CDR1 and CDR2 (germline): MNHNS, SASEGT. This CDR3 comprises 14 residues. V gave up 6 bases and J gave up 5 bases; unmatched junction bases: 7. The CDR3 loop is CASREREERETQYF. The CDR3 region has the DNA TGTGCCAGCAGAGAGCGGGAGGAGCGGGAGACCCAGTACTTC.

This chain joins TRBV3-1 and TRBJ2-1; D might be TRBD2 (5 bases). The ends were cut back, 7 bases at V and 5 bases at J, with 24 bases in the middle. The CDR3 is 17 residues long. Germline V gene lookup returns CDR1 LGHDT and CDR2 YNNKEL (reference sequence). The CDR3: CASTIGLAGPGDNEQFF. CDR3 in DNA: TGTGCCAGCACGATTGGCTTGGCGGGCCCAGGAGACAATGAGCAGTTCTTC.

The chain links TRBV5-1 to TRBJ2-7, with D perhaps TRBD2 (6 bases). In germline, CDR1 is SGHRS, CDR2 YFSETQ. The V and J ends lost 4 bases and 6 bases respectively, with 17 bases between them. This CDR3 is built from 14 residues. CDR3 amino acids: CASSDGRSNGEQYV. In DNA form, the CDR3 reads TGCGCCAGCAGCGACGGGAGATCAAATGGCGAGCAGTACGTC.

V and J are TRBV20-1 and TRBJ1-1; TRBD1 is a possible D gene (6 bases). The CDR3 runs to 14 residues. Trimming stripped 6 bases from V and 6 bases from J, with 20 bases between. CDR1 is DFQATT, CDR2 SNEGSKA, per germline (reference sequence). CDR3 bases: TGCAGTGCCAGAAGGGGGGAAGGGTGGGCTGAAGCTTTCTTT. It specifies CSARRGEGWAEAFF.

This chain uses TRBV4-1 with TRBJ2-1, with TRBD2 identical over 9 bases. The J segment lost 8 bases and the V segment lost 3 bases, leaving 11 bases of the junction unmatched. The CDR3 loop spans 16 amino acids. Germline V gene sequence: CDR1 MGHRA, CDR2 YSYEKL. The CDR3 reads CASSQPGSGRIYEQFF. CDR3 bases: TGCGCCAGCAGCCAGCCGGGCAGCGGGAGGATCTATGAGCAGTTCTTC.

V usage is TRBV20-1 and J usage is TRBJ1-1; D remains ambiguous. The CDR3 has 13 amino acids. V was shortened by 6 bases and J by 0 bases, with 11 bases between the two germline ends. Germline V lookup: CDR1 DFQATT, CDR2 SNEGSKA (reference sequence). The DNA of the CDR3 is TGCAGTGCGATGCGTATATTGAACACTGAAGCTTTCTTT. Translated, it gives CSAMRILNTEAFF.

This chain links TRBV10-3 with TRBJ2-6; unclear D gene. This CDR3 has 13 amino acids. Deletions cut 10 bases from V and 4 bases from J, with 11 bases between. CDR1 and CDR2 from the germline V gene are ENHRY and SYGVKD. The CDR3 DNA reads as TGTGCCACCGCTCCCCTCGGGGCCAACGTCCTGACTTTC. Its translation: CATAPLGANVLTF.

There are a few counts of this clonotype. The chain couples TRBV20-1 to TRBJ2-3, with TRBD2 matching over 12 bases. Looked up from germline, CDR1 is DFQATT and CDR2 is SNEGSKA (reference sequence). V was clipped by 6 bases and J by 2 bases; unmatched bases: 6. This CDR3 has 15 residues. The CDR3 is CSASTSGRYTDTQYF. CDR3 DNA: TGCAGTGCCTCGACTAGCGGGAGATACACAGATACGCAGTATTTT.

This clonotype was recorded a few times. The rearrangement links TRBV7-2 to TRBJ2-7; tentative D call: TRBD1 (5 bases). Per germline, CDR1 SGHTA and CDR2 FQGNSA. The V end was cut by 2 bases, the J end by 3 bases, with 8 bases between. The CDR3 length is 13 residues. For the CDR3, the DNA is TGTGCCAGCAGCTTAACCCAGGGCTACGAGCAGTACGTC. Protein product: CASSLTQGYEQYV.

The sample holds many counts of this clonotype. This chain links TRBV30 with TRBJ2-1; D is perhaps TRBD2 (6 bases). The germline V gene encodes CDR1 GTSNPN and CDR2 SVGIG (reference sequence). Between the trimmed V and J ends, which lost 0 bases and 10 bases, there was a span of 7 bases. The CDR3 is 11 amino acids. The CDR3 here is CAWSVRGEQFF. The DNA of the CDR3 is TGTGCCTGGAGTGTACGGGGGGAGCAGTTCTTC.

The chain joins TRBV5-5 to TRBJ2-5; D is perhaps TRBD1 (6 bases). Germline V gene sequence: CDR1 SGHKS, CDR2 YYEKEE (reference sequence). The CDR3 sequence is 14 residues long. V was shortened by 4 bases and J by 1 base, with 11 bases between the two germline ends. The DNA for the CDR3 is TGTGCCAGCAGCCAGGGACACATCCAAGAGACCCAGTACTTC. It translates to CASSQGHIQETQYF.

On this clonotype itself: Germline is not matched at one junction end, which may reflect a read error. The V and J genes are TRBV27 and TRBJ2-1; a weak D match, TRBD2 (5 bases). This CDR3 is 14 amino acids long. CDR1 MNHEY and CDR2 SMNVEV come from the germline V gene (reference sequence). CDR3 region: CASSTRLRAVEEFF. DNA for the CDR3: TGTGCCAGCAGTACTAGGCTTAGAGCAGTTGAGGAGTTCTTC.